The text below deals with one TCR beta chain. What it binds is unknown. The data were taken from a study of T-cell memory formation after mild COVID-19. Background on the study: Clusters of TCRs were largely donor specific. Points from the study as a whole: Clones that got smaller from day 15 to 85 had even CD4/CD8, while clones growing later tipped toward CD4+. There was no confirmation that second-wave clones peaking on day 37 were SARS-CoV-2 specific. Pre-infection memory carried some responding clones, suggesting that cross-reactive memory joined.

One entry per CDR3 protein, called by TCRdb with MiXCR from the 5' RACE reads. The sample carries about 130,000 distinct CDR3 sequences, around 15% recorded once. Sequences were obtained from PBMCs or a T cell subset sorted from them (not recorded which). The receptor was derived from a man aged 18 to 30 who had mild COVID-19 (a few samples of this study predate the infection). Cell type and time point are not known.

As DNA, the CDR3 is TGTGCCAGCAGCATCCGCTATGGCTACACCTTC. As protein: CASSIRYGYTF. V and J are TRBV7-2 and TRBJ1-2; D uncertain. Germline values: CDR1 SGHTA, CDR2 FQGNSA. This CDR3 has 11 residues. Trimming removed 5 bases from V and 4 bases from J, with 5 bases in between.